The 18 T cell receptor beta chains reported below all come from one sample, sequenced in a study of graft-versus-host responses after intestinal transplantation. TCRdb's copy holds only in-frame clones and misses some; the assay was immunoSEQ multiplex PCR. The profile covers about 70,000 clones, with roughly 90% appearing a single time and approximately 4.1% taken by the ten largest. Antigens for these TCRs are unknown. Sequenced here: unstimulated CD8+ T cells sorted from spleen or lymph node cells, sampled before transplant. These receptors all come from a human donor who was the organ donor for an intestinal transplant.

For this clone: Other DNA sequences in the sample encode the same CDR3. This CDR3 is CSASGTGEQYV. The CDR3 region has the DNA TGCAGTGCCTCCGGGACAGGGGAGCAGTACGTC. The rearrangement uses TRBV20-1 and TRBJ2-7; TRBD1 matches at 9 bases. CDR1 and CDR2 from the germline V gene are DFQATT and SNEGSKA (reference sequence). V shed 6 bases, J shed 7 bases, and the junction held 4 bases outside the gene matches. The CDR3 is 11 amino acids.

Remarks on this clone: A read error may produce the germline difference seen at one junction end. The chain links TRBV2 to TRBJ1-2; D remains unclear. CDR1 and CDR2 from the germline V gene are SNHLY and FYNNEI. This CDR3 spans 11 amino acids. The CDR3 here is CASSENSSLDF. CDR3 bases: TGTGCCAGCAGTGAAAACAGCTCGTTAGACTTC.

Points on this clone: Mismatch with germline at one junction end may stem from a read error. This chain connects TRBV7-7 to TRBJ1-5; D gene uncertain. The V gene's germline CDR1 is SSHAT and CDR2 FNYEAQ (reference sequence). The CDR3 spans 20 residues. CDR3 DNA sequence: TGTGCTAGCAGCTTACCGGGGAAGGCCTTGAGGAGCTATAGCAATCAGCCCCAGCATTTT. Amino acids: CASSLPGKALRSYSNQPQHF.

The J gene is TRBJ2-2, the V gene TRBV4-1, with a possible D match to TRBD1 (5 bases). Trimming stripped 2 bases from V and 6 bases from J, with 16 bases between. Germline CDR1 and CDR2: MGHRA and YSYEKL. CDR3 length equals 16 residues. The CDR3 spells CASSQLGPGQAGELFF. In DNA form, the CDR3 reads TGCGCCAGCAGCCAATTGGGGCCAGGGCAGGCCGGGGAGCTGTTTTTT.

This chain connects TRBV19 to TRBJ2-1; 10 bases map to TRBD2. The CDR3 totals 17 residues. Germline loops: CDR1 LNHDA, CDR2 SQIVND (reference sequence). With 4 bases clipped from V and 0 bases from J, the junction kept 6 bases outside the gene matches. In DNA form, the CDR3 reads TGTGCCAGTAGTAGGGTAGCGGGGGGCTTCTCCTACAATGAGCAGTTCTTC. This sequence encodes CASSRVAGGFSYNEQFF.

This clone appeared once. The chain uses TRBV6-4 and TRBJ2-3, with 8 bases matching TRBD2. V shed 3 bases, J shed 3 bases, and the junction held 11 bases outside the gene matches. Per germline, CDR1 MRHNA and CDR2 SNTAGT. This CDR3 has 17 residues. The chain's CDR3 is CASSEAEAGGGTDTQYF. The CDR3 DNA follows: TGTGCCAGCAGTGAGGCCGAGGCGGGGGGAGGTACAGATACGCAGTATTTT.

V is TRBV29-1 and J is TRBJ2-1; a possible D gene is TRBD1 (6 bases). V lost 7 bases to trimming and J lost 3 bases, with 13 bases between them. There are 13 residues in the CDR3. CDR1 and CDR2 (germline): SQVTM, ANQGSEA. The CDR3 nucleotides are TGCAGCGCAACAGGGTCTTACTACAATGAGCAGTTCTTC. Translating gives CSATGSYYNEQFF.

This clone was recorded a few times. The rearrangement joins TRBV4-1 to TRBJ2-1; no reliable D call. Trimming took 1 base from V and 0 from J, leaving 10 bases between them. Per the germline V gene, CDR1 is MGHRA and CDR2 is YSYEKL. This CDR3 contains 16 residues. The CDR3 here is CASSQGSIRSYNEQFF. CDR3 DNA: TGCGCCAGCAGCCAAGGGAGCATCCGCTCCTACAATGAGCAGTTCTTC.

The CDR3 spells CASSSWDRGRNQPQHF. CDR3 DNA sequence: TGTGCCAGCAGCTCTTGGGACAGGGGTCGCAATCAGCCCCAGCATTTT. V and J are TRBV7-8 and TRBJ1-5; 10 bases are shared with TRBD1. Unmatched junction bases numbered 5, after V lost 4 bases and J lost 2 bases. The CDR3 contains 16 residues. Germline assignment: CDR1 SGHVS and CDR2 FQNEAQ.

The rearrangement uses TRBV9 and TRBJ2-2, with 7 bases matching TRBD2. The CDR3 length is 15 residues. Germline CDR1 reads SGDLS; CDR2 reads YYNGEE. With V trimmed by 4 bases and J by 5 bases, 8 bases remained unmatched. CDR3 in amino acids: CASSFASGRTGELFF. The CDR3 DNA sequence: TGTGCCAGCAGCTTCGCTAGCGGCCGAACCGGGGAGCTGTTTTTT.

The V call is TRBV7-2, the J call TRBJ1-4; 8 bases line up with TRBD1. Per germline, CDR1 SGHTA and CDR2 FQGNSA. The CDR3 consists of 16 residues. Trimming cost V 6 bases and J 3 bases; bases outside gene matches: 9. In DNA, the CDR3 is TGTGCCAGCAGACCCAGACAGGGGTCGCCTAATGAAAAACTGTTTTTT. Protein: CASRPRQGSPNEKLFF.

The genes are TRBV6-4 and TRBJ2-3, with D unresolved. CDR1 MRHNA and CDR2 SNTAGT come from the germline V gene. The length of the CDR3 is 13 residues. The V end lost 0 bases, the J end lost 3 bases, and 4 bases lay between the germline ends. The CDR3 sequence is CASSDSATDTQYF. The CDR3 DNA reads TGTGCCAGCAGTGACTCAGCGACAGATACGCAGTATTTT.

This chain uses TRBV6-1 with TRBJ1-5; the D gene is possibly TRBD1 (6 bases). V was shortened by 4 bases and J by 5 bases, with 12 bases between the two germline ends. Germline-derived CDR1 and CDR2 are MNHNS and SASEGT. The CDR3 covers 14 residues. CDR3 region: CASSAAGEHQPQHF. The CDR3 DNA reads as TGTGCCAGCAGTGCAGCAGGGGAACATCAGCCCCAGCATTTT.

V usage is TRBV19 and J usage is TRBJ1-1; D call uncertain. The CDR3 is 14 residues long. Germline V gene sequence: CDR1 LNHDA, CDR2 SQIVND (reference sequence). V gave up 3 bases and J gave up 5 bases, with 13 bases separating them. The DNA of the CDR3 is TGTGCCAGTAGTATTGCGGGGATATTGACTGAAGCTTTCTTT. Its translation is CASSIAGILTEAFF.

V usage is TRBV5-1 and J usage is TRBJ2-3, with unresolved D. The CDR3 loop spans 15 amino acids. Germline assignment: CDR1 SGHRS and CDR2 YFSETQ. Trimming took off 2 bases at V and 2 bases at J, with 12 bases between the two ends. CDR3 DNA: TGCGCCAGCAGCTTCTTAGGCGGTCCCACAGATACGCAGTATTTT. Its protein product is CASSFLGGPTDTQYF.

V gene TRBV28 combines with J gene TRBJ2-2; 8 bases line up with TRBD1. Germline V gene data show CDR1 as MDHEN and CDR2 as SYDVKM. This CDR3 contains 14 residues. V shed 8 bases and J 4 bases; nucleotides not matched to a gene: 6. DNA for the CDR3: TGTGCCAGCGTCGACAGGGGACTCACCGGGGAGCTGTTTTTT. It is translated as CASVDRGLTGELFF.

This clone has only one observation. This rearrangement joins TRBV30 to TRBJ2-7, with D possibly being TRBD1 (6 bases). Germline V CDR1 and CDR2: GTSNPN, SVGIG (reference sequence). The V gene lost 6 bases and the J gene lost 0 bases, with 12 bases spanning the gap. The CDR3 has 13 residues. Here the CDR3 reads CACLRDNSYEQYV. For the CDR3, the DNA is TGTGCCTGCTTAAGGGACAACTCCTACGAGCAGTACGTC.

A single count supports this clone. The chain joins TRBV6-1 to TRBJ2-1; D unclear. The CDR3 has 16 residues. Trimming pared 2 bases from V and 2 bases from J, leaving 13 bases between. Looked up from germline, CDR1 is MNHNS and CDR2 is SASEGT. The CDR3 region is CASSESLGTPYNEQFF. DNA of the CDR3: TGTGCCAGCAGTGAAAGTCTAGGCACCCCCTACAATGAGCAGTTCTTC.